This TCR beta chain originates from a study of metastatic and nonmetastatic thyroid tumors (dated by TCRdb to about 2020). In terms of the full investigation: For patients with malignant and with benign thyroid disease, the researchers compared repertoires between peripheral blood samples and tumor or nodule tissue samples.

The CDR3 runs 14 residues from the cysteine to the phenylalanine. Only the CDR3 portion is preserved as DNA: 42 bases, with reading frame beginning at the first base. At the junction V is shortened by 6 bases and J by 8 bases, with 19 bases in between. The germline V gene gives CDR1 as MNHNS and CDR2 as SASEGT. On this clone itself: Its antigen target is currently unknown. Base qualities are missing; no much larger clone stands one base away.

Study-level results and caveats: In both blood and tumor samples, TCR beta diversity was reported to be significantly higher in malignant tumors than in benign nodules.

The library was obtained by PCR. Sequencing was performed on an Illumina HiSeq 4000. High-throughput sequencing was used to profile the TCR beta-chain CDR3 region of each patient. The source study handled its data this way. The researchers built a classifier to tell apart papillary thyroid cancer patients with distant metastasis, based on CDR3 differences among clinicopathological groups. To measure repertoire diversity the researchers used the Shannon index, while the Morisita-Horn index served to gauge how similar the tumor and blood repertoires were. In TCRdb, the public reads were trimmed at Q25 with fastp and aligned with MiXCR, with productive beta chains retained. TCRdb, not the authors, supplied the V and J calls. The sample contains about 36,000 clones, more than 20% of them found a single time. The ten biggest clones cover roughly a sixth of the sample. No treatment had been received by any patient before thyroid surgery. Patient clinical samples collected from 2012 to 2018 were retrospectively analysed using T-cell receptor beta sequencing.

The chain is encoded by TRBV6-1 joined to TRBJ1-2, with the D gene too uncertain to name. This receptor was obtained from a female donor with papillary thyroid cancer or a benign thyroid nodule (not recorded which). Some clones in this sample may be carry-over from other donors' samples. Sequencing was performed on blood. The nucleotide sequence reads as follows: TGTGCCAGCAGCAGACGTCACCCCGACCGCGGCTACACCTTC. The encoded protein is CASSRRHPDRGYTF.